These 15 T cell receptor beta chains originate from one sample sequenced in a study of shared clonotypes between healthy human individuals. The assay was immunoSEQ multiplex PCR, and TCRdb's table has in-frame clones only and misses some. The repertoire holds roughly 640,000 clones, around two thirds seen once, with over 1.5% in the top ten. Input material: memory CD4+ T cells sorted from blood. The subset denotes: CD45RA-negative fraction. These receptors were collected from a woman aged 25 to 39 in good health.

This chain joins TRBV27 and TRBJ2-6, with D hard to call. V lost 3 bases and J 0 bases, leaving 6 bases between the germline ends. Germline-derived CDR1 and CDR2 are MNHEY and SMNVEV (reference sequence). The CDR3 extends over 15 amino acids. The DNA for the CDR3 is TGTGCCAGCAGTTTTGCGCGCTCTGGGGCCAACGTCCTGACTTTC. This codes for CASSFARSGANVLTF.

Comment on this clone: The sample has other DNA sequences that encode this CDR3 too. V is TRBV2 and J is TRBJ2-1, with 13 bases identical to TRBD2. The CDR3 extends over 15 amino acids. V was pared by 7 bases and J by 7 bases, with 7 bases of the junction left unmatched. CDR1 and CDR2 from the germline V gene are SNHLY and FYNNEI. The CDR3 bases are TGTGCCAGCACCCTACTAGCGGGAGGGCCTAATGAGCAGTTCTTC. Translating it yields CASTLLAGGPNEQFF.

The sample holds one count of this clone. The V gene is TRBV10-1, the J gene TRBJ2-1; unclear D gene. This CDR3 has 16 residues. V gave up 0 bases and J gave up 9 bases, with 18 bases separating them. Germline-derived CDR1 and CDR2 are WNHNN and SYGVQD (reference sequence). CDR3 loop: CASSESGSRRNGEQFF. The CDR3 nucleotides read TGCGCCAGCAGTGAGTCGGGTTCTAGACGGAATGGTGAGCAGTTCTTC.

This clone was recorded a few times. The chain joins TRBV29-1 to TRBJ2-1; 7 bases map to TRBD2. CDR3 length: 15 residues. CDR1 and CDR2 from the germline V gene are SQVTM and ANQGSEA. V lost 6 bases and J lost 5; bases outside the gene matches: 13. CDR3 nucleotides: TGCAGCGTGAGACGAGCGGGATCTCCCAACAATGAGCAGTTCTTC. Translated, it gives CSVRRAGSPNNEQFF.

The chain joins TRBV28 to TRBJ1-1; D not resolved. CDR1 is MDHEN and CDR2 is SYDVKM in the germline V gene. V was trimmed by 3 bases and J by 5 bases, leaving 13 bases between them. The CDR3 has 14 residues. The DNA for the CDR3 is TGTGCCAGCAGTTTTGGACCCTCGAGGACTGAAGCTTTCTTT. It specifies CASSFGPSRTEAFF.

The chain has TRBV5-1 and TRBJ2-3; TRBD2 is a possible D gene (6 bases). CDR1 and CDR2 (germline): SGHRS, YFSETQ. The CDR3 has 13 residues. V was clipped by 3 bases and J by 5 bases, with 10 bases between them. CDR3 loop: CASSSPGEDTQYF. Here the CDR3 DNA reads TGCGCCAGCAGCTCCCCGGGGGAAGATACGCAGTATTTT.

On this clone itself: A much larger clone sits a single nucleotide away, making a read error possible. The chain has TRBV11-1 and TRBJ1-2; TRBD1 might be the D (6 bases). Germline loops: CDR1 SGHAT, CDR2 FQDESV (reference sequence). This CDR3 region has 14 residues. Between the trimmed V and J ends, which lost 2 bases and 3 bases, there was a span of 10 bases. The CDR3 DNA reads as TGTGCCAGCAGCTTATCCGAGGGGGACTATGGCTACACCTTC. The encoded protein is CASSLSEGDYGYTF.

As to this clone: This specimen includes other DNA sequences encoding the same CDR3. The chain couples TRBV11-2 to TRBJ2-3; D is ambiguous. The V end lost 1 base, the J end lost 5 bases, and 4 bases lay between the germline ends. Germline V CDR1 and CDR2: SGHAT, FQNNGV. The CDR3 has 12 amino acids. The CDR3 coding sequence is TGTGCCAGCAGCTTAGGCGGAGATACGCAGTATTTT. Translation: CASSLGGDTQYF.

The sample holds many counts of this clone. At one boundary the junction diverges from the germline segment, which might be a read error. This sequence joins TRBV9 and TRBJ2-1; the D is unclear. The CDR3 has 11 residues. Per the germline V gene, CDR1 is SGDLS and CDR2 is YYNGEE. For the CDR3, the DNA is TGTGCCAGCAGCCCACCCGCGTTTTGGGTCTTC. Its protein is CASSPPAFWVF.

This clone was counted at least ten times. The chain carries TRBV6-1 and TRBJ2-7, with D possibly TRBD1 on 5 matching bases. The length of the CDR3 is 12 residues. CDR1 MNHNS and CDR2 SASEGT come from the germline V gene. The V and J ends lost 4 bases and 6 bases respectively, with 10 bases between them. Here the CDR3 reads CASSAAGIEQYF. For the CDR3, the DNA is TGTGCCAGCAGTGCCGCAGGGATCGAGCAGTACTTC.

This clone was detected many times. This sequence joins TRBV5-6 and TRBJ2-2; possible D gene TRBD1, 6 bases. The germline CDR1 and CDR2 sequences are SGHDT and YYEEEE. This CDR3 region has 16 residues. Trimming cost V 2 bases and J 1 base, with 12 bases left between them. The DNA of the CDR3 is TGTGCCAGCAGCTTCAAGGACAGCCTGAACACCGGGGAGCTGTTTTTT. Amino acid sequence: CASSFKDSLNTGELFF.

The chain has TRBV9 and TRBJ2-2; D is unresolved. Per the germline V gene, CDR1 is SGDLS and CDR2 is YYNGEE. The length of the CDR3 is 13 residues. The V end lost 0 bases, the J end lost 6 bases, and 6 bases lay between the germline ends. CDR3 DNA sequence: TGTGCCAGCAGCGTAGTCTTCCCCGGGGAGCTGTTTTTT. Encoded protein: CASSVVFPGELFF.

This chain uses TRBV5-6 with TRBJ2-1, with no clear D. The CDR3 has 15 residues. Per germline, CDR1 SGHDT and CDR2 YYEEEE. V lost 4 bases and J 3 bases, leaving 14 bases between the germline ends. CDR3 nucleotides: TGTGCCAGCAGCGCATCCGCAGGATTCTACAATGAGCAGTTCTTC. This translates into CASSASAGFYNEQFF.

The sample holds one count of this clone. A much larger clone differs from this one at a single base, so this may be a read error. The V call is TRBV5-8, the J call TRBJ2-4; D not certain. V lost 5 bases and J lost 0, with 6 bases in between. The CDR3 is 13 residues long. From germline, CDR1 is SGHTS and CDR2 YDEGEE. CDR3 coding DNA: TGTGCCAGCAGGGGCCTAGCCAAAAACATTCAGTACTTC. It translates to CASRGLAKNIQYF.

This clone occurred once. The chain joins TRBV2 to TRBJ2-7; D is possibly TRBD2 (5 bases). CDR1 is SNHLY and CDR2 is FYNNEI in the germline V gene. The CDR3 sequence is 13 residues long. V dropped 5 bases and J dropped 3 bases, with 11 bases sitting between them. The CDR3 loop is CASSLTGNYEQYF. For the CDR3, the DNA is TGTGCCAGCAGTCTTACGGGGAACTACGAGCAGTACTTC.